The 27 T cell receptor beta chains presented below share a single source sample, sequenced in a study of cytomegalovirus exposure and HLA in healthy donors. 60 Vbeta and 13 Jbeta primers were used in PCR. Clones were read by immunoSEQ multiplex PCR, and TCRdb kept only the in-frame ones, dropping some. Of about 200,000 clones listed, 70% to 85% are singletons. Material for sequencing was PBMCs. All receptors come from a girl aged 2-10 years in good health and CMV-seronegative.

Concerning this clone itself: An end of the junction does not agree with germline; a read error may underlie this. This chain uses TRBV7-9 with TRBJ1-6; D is uncertain. The germline gives CDR1 SEHNR, CDR2 FQNEAQ (reference sequence). This CDR3 is 15 amino acids long. The CDR3 coding sequence is TGTTCCAGCAGCTTAGGGTCCCTCCTAAATTCACCCCTCCACTTT. Translating gives CSSSLGSLLNSPLHF.

The chain employs TRBV2 and TRBJ2-1; weak D call: TRBD2 (5 bases). V was pared by 6 bases and J by 4 bases, with 22 bases between. This CDR3 comprises 17 residues. Germline V gives CDR1 SNHLY, CDR2 FYNNEI. In DNA form, the CDR3 reads TGTGCCAGCAGCGCCAAGGGCCCAAGGGAGAGTTACAATGAGCAGTTCTTC. Its translation: CASSAKGPRESYNEQFF.

The CDR3: CASSVEGANAADTQYF. CDR3 bases: TGTGCCAGCAGCGTCGAGGGGGCGAACGCGGCAGATACGCAGTATTTT. The chain is built from TRBV9 and TRBJ2-3; TRBD1 matches 7 bases. This CDR3 has 16 amino acids. V lost 2 bases and J lost 4; bases outside the gene matches: 10. Germline lookup yields CDR1 SGDLS and CDR2 YYNGEE.

The sample holds one count of this clone. V usage is TRBV7-9 and J usage is TRBJ2-7, with 8 positions matching TRBD1. V was clipped by 4 bases and J by 4 bases; unmatched bases: 6. The CDR3 extends over 14 amino acids. Germline V gives CDR1 SEHNR, CDR2 FQNEAQ (reference sequence). The CDR3 reads CASSYQGAGYEQYF. The CDR3 region has the DNA TGTGCCAGCAGCTACCAGGGGGCAGGGTACGAGCAGTACTTC.

This clone showed up just a few times. The rearrangement links TRBV29-1 to TRBJ2-3; 12 nucleotides line up with TRBD2. This CDR3 spans 13 amino acids. Germline assignment: CDR1 SQVTM and CDR2 ANQGSEA. Trimming removed 8 bases from V and 6 bases from J; junction bases left unmatched: 6. Written as DNA, the CDR3 is TGCAGCACCCTGCTAGCGGGAGGGGATACGCAGTATTTT. This gives the protein CSTLLAGGDTQYF.

This clone is a singleton in its sample. V gene TRBV7-9 combines with J gene TRBJ1-2, with D possibly matching TRBD1 (6 bases). V dropped 5 bases and J dropped 3 bases, with 13 bases sitting between them. CDR1 SEHNR and CDR2 FQNEAQ come from the germline V gene (reference sequence). The CDR3 consists of 14 residues. This CDR3 reads CASSREQGYYGYTF. CDR3 nucleotide sequence: TGTGCCAGCAGCCGAGAACAGGGTTACTATGGCTACACCTTC.

There are a few counts of this clone. The chain employs TRBV11-1 and TRBJ2-4, with TRBD1 as a possible D gene (5 bases). The CDR3 is 15 residues long. CDR1 SGHAT and CDR2 FQDESV come from the germline V gene (reference sequence). V shed 7 bases and J shed 7 bases, with 20 bases lying between them. The DNA of the CDR3 is TGTGCCAGCACCCTGGGTCGGGCAGGGAAGAACATTCAGTACTTC. It specifies CASTLGRAGKNIQYF. The entire variable domain, with the rest obtained from reference TRBV11-1 and TRBJ2-4, is as follows: EAEVAQSPRYKITEKSQAVAFWCDPISGHATLYWYRQILGQGPELLVQFQDESVVDDSQLPKDRFSAERLKGVDSTLKIQPAELGDSAMYLCASTLGRAGKNIQYFGAGTRLSVL.

This chain uses TRBV7-8 with TRBJ2-2; 8 bases fit TRBD1. Germline V gives CDR1 SGHVS, CDR2 FQNEAQ. With 5 bases clipped from V and 1 base from J, the junction kept 6 bases outside the gene matches. The CDR3 consists of 16 residues. The CDR3 DNA is TGTGCCAGCAGCCCTAGACAGGGGTTGAACACCGGGGAGCTGTTTTTT. Its translation is CASSPRQGLNTGELFF.

This chain links TRBV6-1 with TRBJ1-6, with D tentatively TRBD1 (5 bases). V lost 7 bases, J lost 3 bases, and 7 bases lay in between. CDR1 is MNHNS, CDR2 SASEGT, per germline. CDR3 length: 13 residues. In DNA form, the CDR3 reads TGTGCCAGCAAGGGACTCTATAATTCACCCCTCCACTTT. Its protein product is CASKGLYNSPLHF.

The genes are TRBV27 and TRBJ2-7; 8 bases are shared with TRBD1. The CDR3 totals 13 residues. Per germline, CDR1 MNHEY and CDR2 SMNVEV (reference sequence). V gave up 8 bases and J gave up 5 bases; unmatched junction bases: 8. The CDR3 DNA is TGTGCCAGCGGAAGGACAGGGATGCACGAGCAGTACTTC. Its translation is CASGRTGMHEQYF.

The rearrangement uses TRBV27 and TRBJ2-7, with 10 bases fitting TRBD2. The CDR3 length is 20 residues. V was clipped by 5 bases and J by 1 base; unmatched bases: 20. Germline V gene sequence: CDR1 MNHEY, CDR2 SMNVEV (reference sequence). The CDR3 loop reads CASSPLLGIAGGFGSYEQYF. CDR3 DNA sequence: TGTGCCAGCAGTCCACTCCTGGGAATAGCGGGAGGTTTTGGATCCTACGAGCAGTACTTC.

Here the CDR3 DNA reads TGTGCCAGCGCACCTATTGCCAAAAACATTCAGTACTTC. This translates into CASAPIAKNIQYF. J is TRBJ2-4 and V is TRBV6-1; D uncertain. The CDR3 consists of 13 residues. V was pared by 8 bases and J by 1 base, with 9 bases between. Per germline, CDR1 MNHNS and CDR2 SASEGT.

This clone was detected once. This rearrangement joins TRBV5-4 to TRBJ1-2, with 9 bases lining up with TRBD1. Germline V gene lookup returns CDR1 SGHNT and CDR2 YYREEE (reference sequence). This CDR3 has 14 residues. J was trimmed by 3 bases and V by 2 bases; bases with no gene match: 2. Here the CDR3 DNA reads TGTGCCAGCAGCTTCACAGGGGGCGACTATGGCTACACCTTC. It translates to CASSFTGGDYGYTF.

The chain joins TRBV27 to TRBJ2-7; 11 nucleotides line up with TRBD2. CDR3 length: 15 amino acids. V lost 6 bases, J lost 2 bases, and 6 bases stayed unmatched. The germline V gene has CDR1 MNHEY and CDR2 SMNVEV (reference sequence). The CDR3 region has the DNA TGTGCCAGCAGGTTTAGCGGGGGGGCTGCCTACGAGCAGTACTTC. Its translation: CASRFSGGAAYEQYF.

The chain is built from TRBV6-6 and TRBJ1-2, with TRBD1 identical over 8 bases. This CDR3 is built from 15 residues. Germline CDR1 reads MNHNY; CDR2 reads SVGAGI (reference sequence). V was pared by 4 bases and J by 4 bases, with 8 bases of the junction left unmatched. The CDR3 coding sequence is TGTGCCAGCAGTTCTCGGGGACAGGACCTCTATGGCTACACCTTC. Its protein is CASSSRGQDLYGYTF.

This clone was detected only a few times. V usage is TRBV27 and J usage is TRBJ2-1; tentatively, D is TRBD1 (7 bases). The length of the CDR3 is 14 residues. Germline assignment: CDR1 MNHEY and CDR2 SMNVEV (reference sequence). Trimming removed 8 bases at V and 8 bases at J, with 19 bases between. CDR3 sequence: CASRVDREVDEQFF. CDR3 DNA: TGTGCCAGCCGGGTTGACAGGGAGGTCGATGAGCAGTTCTTC.

V gene TRBV5-1 combines with J gene TRBJ2-7; D unclear. The CDR3 totals 13 residues. Trimming stripped 1 base from V and 0 bases from J, with 5 bases between. Germline CDR1 and CDR2: SGHRS and YFSETQ. CDR3 bases: TGCGCCAGCAGCTTGACAATCTCCTACGAGCAGTACTTC. Translated: CASSLTISYEQYF.

This CDR3 is CASSLTGNYEQYF. The CDR3 nucleotides are TGTGCCAGCAGCTTGACAGGGAACTACGAGCAGTACTTC. V and J are TRBV5-6 and TRBJ2-7; weak D call: TRBD1 (6 bases). CDR3 size: 13 residues. V was clipped by 1 base and J by 3 bases, with 8 bases between them. The germline V gene encodes CDR1 SGHDT and CDR2 YYEEEE. Full variable domain (remainder filled in from reference TRBV5-6 and TRBJ2-7): DAGVTQSPTHLIKTRGQQVTLRCSPKSGHDTVSWYQQALGQGPQFIFQYYEEEERQRGNFPDRFSGHQFPNYSSELNVNALLLGDSALYLCASSLTGNYEQYFGPGTRLTVT.

V and J are TRBV2 and TRBJ2-1; D is undetermined. Deletions cut 5 bases from V and 6 bases from J, with 17 bases between. CDR3 length: 15 amino acids. Germline loops: CDR1 SNHLY, CDR2 FYNNEI. Here the CDR3 reads CASSPLLKASNEQFF. CDR3 bases: TGTGCCAGCAGTCCCCTATTAAAAGCGAGCAATGAGCAGTTCTTC. Full variable domain (missing parts from reference TRBV2 and TRBJ2-1): EPEVTQTPSHQVTQMGQEVILRCVPISNHLYFYWYRQILGQKVEFLVSFYNNEISEKSEIFDDQFSVERPDGSNFTLKIRSTKLEDSAMYFCASSPLLKASNEQFFGPGTRLTVL.

The chain is built from TRBV7-2 and TRBJ2-3, with TRBD2 identical over 12 bases. V dropped 2 bases and J dropped 7; count of bases not matched to a gene: 7. Germline values: CDR1 SGHTA, CDR2 FQGNSA. This CDR3 contains 16 residues. The CDR3 is CASSLSSGRVGYTQYF. CDR3 nucleotides: TGTGCCAGCAGCTTATCTAGCGGGAGGGTGGGATATACGCAGTATTTT.

The chain couples TRBV15 to TRBJ2-3, with 7 bases lining up with TRBD2. Trimming removed 0 bases from V and 4 bases from J; junction bases left unmatched: 13. Germline loops: CDR1 LNHNV, CDR2 YYDKDF (reference sequence). This CDR3 is built from 18 residues. The CDR3 bases are TGTGCCACCAGCAGAGATAGGGCCAGCGGGACGGTTCCAGATACGCAGTATTTT. It encodes CATSRDRASGTVPDTQYF.

This chain connects TRBV2 to TRBJ1-1, with D tentatively TRBD1 (6 bases). The CDR3 sequence is 15 residues long. V gave up 7 bases and J gave up 5 bases, with 20 bases separating them. Germline V CDR1 and CDR2: SNHLY, FYNNEI. Written as DNA, the CDR3 is TGTGCCAGCAATACAGGGTTCGTACGGGGTACTGAAGCTTTCTTT. Its translation is CASNTGFVRGTEAFF.

The V gene is TRBV7-9, the J gene TRBJ2-3; 8 bases line up with TRBD1. Germline CDR1 reads SEHNR; CDR2 reads FQNEAQ (reference sequence). This CDR3 is 14 amino acids long. With V trimmed by 5 bases and J by 1 base, 2 bases remained unmatched. CDR3 bases: TGTGCCAGCAGCCAGGGGGCTGGCACAGATACGCAGTATTTT. This gives the protein CASSQGAGTDTQYF.

V is TRBV9 and J is TRBJ2-7, with 8 bases identical to TRBD2. The V gene end was trimmed by 4 bases and the J gene end by 6 bases; junction bases not matched to a gene: 6. CDR3 length: 13 amino acids. In germline, CDR1 is SGDLS, CDR2 YYNGEE. The CDR3 is CASSSRGGIEQYF. For the CDR3, the DNA is TGTGCCAGCAGCTCCCGGGGGGGCATCGAGCAGTACTTC.

The V call is TRBV6-5, the J call TRBJ1-1; D perhaps matches TRBD1 (5 bases). Trimming removed 5 bases at V and 6 bases at J, with 13 bases between. Germline assignment: CDR1 MNHEY and CDR2 SVGAGI. The CDR3 runs 13 residues. Written as DNA, the CDR3 is TGTGCCAGCAGTCGTACAGGTCTTCCTGAAGCTTTCTTT. Its protein is CASSRTGLPEAFF.

V gene TRBV18 combines with J gene TRBJ2-3; a possible D gene is TRBD2 (5 bases). The length of the CDR3 is 15 residues. Trimming removed 1 base from V and 2 bases from J, with 10 bases in between. The germline CDR1 and CDR2 sequences are KGHSH and LQKENI. The CDR3 sequence: CASSPRGVITDTQYF. The CDR3 DNA reads TGTGCCAGCTCACCACGGGGAGTCATCACAGATACGCAGTATTTT.

A single count supports this clone. V and J are TRBV27 and TRBJ1-3; 8 nucleotides agree with TRBD1. V lost 9 bases to trimming and J lost 2 bases; unmatched junction nucleotides: 6. The CDR3 extends over 14 amino acids. In germline, CDR1 is MNHEY, CDR2 SMNVEV (reference sequence). CDR3 bases: TGTGCCAGTGGACAGGGCATAGCTGGAAACACCATATATTTT. Encoded protein: CASGQGIAGNTIYF.